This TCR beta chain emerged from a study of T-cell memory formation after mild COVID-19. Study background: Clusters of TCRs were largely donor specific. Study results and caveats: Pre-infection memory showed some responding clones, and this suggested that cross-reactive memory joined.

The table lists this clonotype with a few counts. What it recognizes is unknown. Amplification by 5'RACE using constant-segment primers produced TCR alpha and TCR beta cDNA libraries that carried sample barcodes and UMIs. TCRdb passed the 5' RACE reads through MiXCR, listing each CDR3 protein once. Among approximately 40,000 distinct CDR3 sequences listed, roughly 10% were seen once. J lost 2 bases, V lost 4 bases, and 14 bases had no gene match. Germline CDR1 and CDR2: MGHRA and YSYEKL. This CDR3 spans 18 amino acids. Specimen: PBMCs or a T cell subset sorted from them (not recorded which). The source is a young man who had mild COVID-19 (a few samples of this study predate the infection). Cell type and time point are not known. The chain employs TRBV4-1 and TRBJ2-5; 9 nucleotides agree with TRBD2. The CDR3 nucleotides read TGCGCCAGCAGCCGAAGCCTGGAGCGGGGGGAACTTCAAGAGACCCAGTACTTC. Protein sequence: CASSRSLERGELQETQYF.